Listed below are T cell receptor beta chains from one sample, sequenced in a study of cytomegalovirus exposure and HLA in healthy donors. Measured with immunoSEQ multiplex PCR; TCRdb has only the in-frame clones, and not every one. Here the sample spans roughly 68,000 clones, around 74% being singletons. The specimen sequenced was PBMCs. The receptors here all came from a male donor in good health and CMV-seropositive. The CDR3 runs from the conserved cysteine through the conserved F or W. D genes are given only for firm matches. Rows may omit the clone size; those that give it use once, few, many or a size class.

>TRBJ1-6|-|15|TRBV4-3|-
TGCGCCAGCAGCCAAGGAACCGGGACATCCAATGCCCTCCACTTT
CASSQGTGTSNALHF
>TRBJ2-5|-|15|TRBV27|-
TGTGCCAGCAGTTTATATCCGGGTCCCCAAGAGACCCAGTACTTC
CASSLYPGPQETQYF
>TRBJ1-5|-|15|TRBV6-5|TRBD1
TGTGCCAGCAGACCCGGGACAGGGGTCAATCAGCCCCAGCATTTT
CASRPGTGVNQPQHF
>TRBJ2-7|-|15|TRBV11-3|TRBD1
TGTGCCAGCAGCCACAGACAGGGGCAAAGGAGCGAGCAGTACTTC
CASSHRQGQRSEQYF
>TRBJ1-1|-|14|TRBV27|-
TGTGCCAGCAGTTTGGCATTCATGAACACTGAAGCTTTCTTT
CASSLAFMNTEAFF
>TRBJ2-3|-|17|TRBV9|TRBD2
TGTGCCAGCAGCGCTACAACTAGCGGGGGGGTGTTAGATACGCAGTATTTT
CASSATTSGGVLDTQYF
>TRBJ1-1|few|16|TRBV10-3|TRBD1
TGTGCCATCAGTGGAAAGGACAGGGGGGGGAACACTGAAGCTTTCTTT
CAISGKDRGGNTEAFF
>TRBJ2-1|-|16|TRBV11-2|TRBD1
TGTGCCAGCACCCCGACAGGGGGCCTACCTTACAATGAGCAGTTCTTC
CASTPTGGLPYNEQFF
>TRBJ2-7|once|13|TRBV30|-
TGTGCCTGGAGTGTAGGGGTTTACGGCGAGCAGTACTTC
CAWSVGVYGEQYF
>TRBJ1-3|-|16|TRBV9|-
TGTGCCAGCAGCGTAGGAGGCAGGGTAGCTGGAAACACCATATATTTT
CASSVGGRVAGNTIYF
>TRBJ1-3|-|14|TRBV7-2|-
TGTGCCAGCAGCTCACAGAACTCTGGAAACACCATATATTTT
CASSSQNSGNTIYF